This T cell receptor beta chain was identified during a study of regulatory T cells in long-lasting Graves disease. Study-level results: The study found persistent patients shared more public clonotypes (approximately 2,700) than new patients (nearly 1,000).

Trimming shortened V by 2 bases and J by 6 bases, and 11 bases separated the two germline ends. The CDR3 runs 13 residues. Germline V gives CDR1 SGHTA, CDR2 FQGNSA. The time point here: persistent/refractory GD, antithyroid drugs over 5 years with positive TRAb. PBMCs provided the RNA from which the TCR library was made. This clonotype was detected a few times. The antigen remains unidentified. Library construction for TCR beta used iRepertoire HTBI primers and Arm-PCR of CDR3 regions. MiXCR was run by TCRdb on the multiplex PCR reads, yielding one entry per CDR3 protein. This table holds roughly 450,000 distinct CDR3 sequences, 20% to 30% found once.

This sequence was found in a female donor with Graves disease. Sequenced material: peripheral blood mononuclear cells (PBMCs), taken when the disease was refractory, from a patient treated with antithyroid drugs. V and J are TRBV7-2 and TRBJ2-7; tentatively, D is TRBD1 or TRBD2 (6 bases each). As DNA, the CDR3 is TGTGCCAGCAGCTTAATTAGGGGGGCCGAGCAGTACTTC. Amino acids: CASSLIRGAEQYF. The complete variable domain, with remaining parts taken from reference TRBV7-2 and TRBJ2-7, reads GAGVSQSPSNKVTEKGKDVELRCDPISGHTALYWYRQSLGQGLEFLIYFQGNSAPDKSGLPSDRFSAERTGGSVSTLTIQRTQQEDSAVYLCASSLIRGAEQYFGPGTRLTVT.